This paragraph covers one T cell receptor (beta chain) sequence. The specificity of this receptor is unknown. Per-nucleotide qualities are absent, and no much larger clonotype sits a single base away. Libraries were built with the immunoSEQ multiplex PCR assay. The source is immuneACCESS, and TCRdb retained only in-frame sequences with V and J called. Part of the clones is not carried over; for the studies checked, unresolved V genes explain less than half of this, and the remainder is unexplained. The sample table records about 57,000 clones; 90% of these occur just once. Approximately 2.3% of the sample is in the top ten clones. The germline V gene supplies CDR1 KGHSH and CDR2 LQKENI. There are 16 amino acids in the CDR3, from cysteine to phenylalanine inclusive. The read is trimmed to its CDR3 DNA, 48 bases read in frame from base 1. Deletion took 3 bases off V and 0 bases off J, with a span of 12 bases between the germline ends.

This sample stems from a study of T cell changes during pregnancy in multiple sclerosis (dated by TCRdb to between 2018 and 2021). Background for the entire study: The study looked at changes in the T cell repertoire across pregnancy in women with multiple sclerosis.

Recombination connected TRBV18 to TRBJ1-3, with a weak D call of TRBD1 (5 bases match). This TCR was sampled from a female donor in good health, enrolled as a control in a pregnancy study. The sample in question was peripheral blood, obtained in the first trimester of pregnancy. The base sequence is TGTGCCAGCTCACCCCTCGGGGGTAACTCTGGAAACACCATATATTTT. This translates into CASSPLGGNSGNTIYF. The full variable domain, completed from the reference TRBV18 and TRBJ1-3 proteins outside the CDR3, reads NAGVMQNPRHLVRRRGQEARLRCSPMKGHSHVYWYRQLPEEGLKFMVYLQKENIIDESGMPKERFSAEFPKEGPSILRIQQVVRGDSAAYFCASSPLGGNSGNTIYFGEGSWLTVV.